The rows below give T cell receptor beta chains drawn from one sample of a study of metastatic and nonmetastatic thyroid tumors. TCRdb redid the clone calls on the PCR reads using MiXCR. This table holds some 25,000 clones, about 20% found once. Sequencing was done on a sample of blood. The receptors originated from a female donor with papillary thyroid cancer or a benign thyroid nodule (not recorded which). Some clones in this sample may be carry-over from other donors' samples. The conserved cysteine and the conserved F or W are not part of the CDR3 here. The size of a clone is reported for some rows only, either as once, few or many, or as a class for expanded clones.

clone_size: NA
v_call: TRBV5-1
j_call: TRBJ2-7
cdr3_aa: ASRTDNYEQY

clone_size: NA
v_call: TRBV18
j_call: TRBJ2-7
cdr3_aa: ASSPHREYEQY

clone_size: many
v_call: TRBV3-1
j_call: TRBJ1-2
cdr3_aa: ASSQGDYGYT

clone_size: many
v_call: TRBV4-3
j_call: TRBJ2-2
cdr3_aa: ASSPHYRYTGELF

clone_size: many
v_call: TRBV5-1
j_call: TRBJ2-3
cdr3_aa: ASSLEGQPTDTQY

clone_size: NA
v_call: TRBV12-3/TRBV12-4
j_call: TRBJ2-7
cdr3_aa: AQFYEQY

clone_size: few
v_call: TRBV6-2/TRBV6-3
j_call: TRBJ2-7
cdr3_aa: ASSYTEQWYEKY

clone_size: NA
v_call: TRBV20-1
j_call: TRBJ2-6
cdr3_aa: SASLYGANVLT

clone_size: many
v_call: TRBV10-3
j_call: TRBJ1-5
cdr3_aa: AVQGNNQPQH

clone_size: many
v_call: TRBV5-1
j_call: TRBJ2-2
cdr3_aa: ASSWHEASTGELF

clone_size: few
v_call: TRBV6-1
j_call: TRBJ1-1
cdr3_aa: ASNMWGNTEAF

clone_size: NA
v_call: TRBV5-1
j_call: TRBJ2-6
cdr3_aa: AGSSGQGPSGANVLT

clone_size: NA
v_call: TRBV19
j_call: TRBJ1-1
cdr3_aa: ASSSMNTEAF

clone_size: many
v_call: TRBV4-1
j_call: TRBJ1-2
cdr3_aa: ASTGDRSISYGYT

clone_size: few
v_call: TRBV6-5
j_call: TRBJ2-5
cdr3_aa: ASSYPRDREETQY

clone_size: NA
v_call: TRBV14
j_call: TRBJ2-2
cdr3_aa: ASSPNRAGELF

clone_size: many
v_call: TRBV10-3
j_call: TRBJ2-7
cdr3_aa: ATQGGTGSYEQY

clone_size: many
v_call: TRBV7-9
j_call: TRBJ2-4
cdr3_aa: ASSQDYPGTKNIQY

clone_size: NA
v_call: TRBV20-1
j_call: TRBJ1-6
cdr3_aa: STREGGSPLH

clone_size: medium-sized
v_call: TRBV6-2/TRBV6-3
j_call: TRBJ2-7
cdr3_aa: ASTPLGPGTTSSYEQY

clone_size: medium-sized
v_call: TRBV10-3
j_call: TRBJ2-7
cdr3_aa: AISWDRADEQY

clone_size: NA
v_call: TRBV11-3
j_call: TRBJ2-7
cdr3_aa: ASSLTGTEQY

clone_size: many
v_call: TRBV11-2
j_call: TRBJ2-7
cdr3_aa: ASSLGRLAGGPYEQY

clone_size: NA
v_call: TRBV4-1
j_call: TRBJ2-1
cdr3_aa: ASSQAGDEQF

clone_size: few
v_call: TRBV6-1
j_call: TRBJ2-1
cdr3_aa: ASIRTSGSQF

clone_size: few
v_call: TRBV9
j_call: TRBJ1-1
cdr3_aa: AGGAGGEDTEAF

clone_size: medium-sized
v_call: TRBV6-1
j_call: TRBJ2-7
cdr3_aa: ASSPGLLGYEQY

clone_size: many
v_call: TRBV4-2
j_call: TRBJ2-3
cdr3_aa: ASSQSLAGGTDTQY

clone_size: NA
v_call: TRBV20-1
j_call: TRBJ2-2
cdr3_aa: SAQVSDSNTGELF

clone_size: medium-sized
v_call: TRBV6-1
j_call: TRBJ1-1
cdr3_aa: ASSENTENTEAF

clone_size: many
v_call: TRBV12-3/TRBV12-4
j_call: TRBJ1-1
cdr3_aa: ASSYAGRQGAEAF

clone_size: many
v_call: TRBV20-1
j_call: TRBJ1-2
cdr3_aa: SASTRGRRGYT

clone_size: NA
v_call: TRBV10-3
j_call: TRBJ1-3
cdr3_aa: AIVRDGTTIY

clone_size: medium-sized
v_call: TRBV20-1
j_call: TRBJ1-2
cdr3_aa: SATDRGPGGYT

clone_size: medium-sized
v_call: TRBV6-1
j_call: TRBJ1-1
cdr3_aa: ASRWGLQGRDTEAF

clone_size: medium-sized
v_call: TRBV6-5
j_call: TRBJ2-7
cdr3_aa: ASSYGGRGGTSYEQY

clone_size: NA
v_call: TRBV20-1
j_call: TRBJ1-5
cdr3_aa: SARDGARPQH

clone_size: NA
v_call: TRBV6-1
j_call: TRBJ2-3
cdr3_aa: AIRRRGAGDTQY

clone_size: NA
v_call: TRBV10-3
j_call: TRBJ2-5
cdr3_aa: AISESGEHIRQETQY

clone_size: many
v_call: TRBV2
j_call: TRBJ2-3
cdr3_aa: ARTSGGARTDTQY

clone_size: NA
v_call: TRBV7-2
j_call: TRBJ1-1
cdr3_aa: ANSPPWEGSTEAF

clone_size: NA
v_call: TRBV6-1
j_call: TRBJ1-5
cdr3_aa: ASSQGPDQPQH

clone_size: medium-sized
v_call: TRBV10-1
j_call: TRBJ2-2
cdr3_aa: ASSQRLGLDGELF

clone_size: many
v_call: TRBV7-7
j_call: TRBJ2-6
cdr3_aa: ASSPTDGGANVLT

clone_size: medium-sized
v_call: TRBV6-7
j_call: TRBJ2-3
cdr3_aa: ASSPSLGTDTQY

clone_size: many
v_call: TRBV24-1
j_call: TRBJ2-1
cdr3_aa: ATSWGLAGPQF